Following are 19 T cell receptor beta chains from one sample sequenced in a study of Graves' ophthalmopathy and Graves' hyperthyroidism. RNA transcripts yielded amplified TCR beta CDR3 regions. The library came from an HTBI-primed first-round RT-PCR and a second-round multiplex PCR. TCRdb re-called the multiplex PCR reads with MiXCR, one entry per CDR3 protein. The table has approximately 540,000 distinct CDR3 sequences, 39% seen once. The sample was peripheral blood or thyroid tissue (not recorded which). Receptors were obtained from an adult man with Graves' hyperthyroidism.

This clonotype has at least ten counts. The chain combines TRBV7-6 with TRBJ2-2, with TRBD1 matching over 7 bases. Trimming at V came to 2 bases and at J to 5 bases, leaving 8 bases not matched to a gene. CDR1 and CDR2 from the germline V gene are SGHVS and FNYEAQ. The CDR3 spans 16 residues. The CDR3 DNA reads TGTGCCAGCAGCTTAAGCCCGGGACAGACAACCGGGGAGCTGTTTTTT. As protein: CASSLSPGQTTGELFF. Complete variable domain (other parts from reference TRBV7-6 and TRBJ2-2): GAGVSQSPRYKVTKRGQDVALRCDPISGHVSLYWYRQALGQGPEFLTYFNYEAQQDKSGLPNDRFSAERPEGSISTLTIQRTEQRDSAMYRCASSLSPGQTTGELFFGEGSRLTVL.

The rearrangement uses TRBV29-1 and TRBJ2-2, with 8 bases that match TRBD1. This CDR3 is 14 amino acids long. Germline V gives CDR1 SQVTM, CDR2 ANQGSEA. V lost 7 bases, J lost 2 bases, and 6 bases stayed unmatched. The CDR3 DNA reads TGCAGCGACCGGGACAGGCTCAACACCGGGGAGCTGTTTTTT. Its translation: CSDRDRLNTGELFF.

This clonotype was detected a few times. The J gene is TRBJ2-7, the V gene TRBV28, with 7 bases matching TRBD1. The germline V gene encodes CDR1 MDHEN and CDR2 SYDVKM. With 4 bases clipped from V and 5 bases from J, the junction kept 2 bases outside the gene matches. CDR3 length: 12 residues. The CDR3 sequence: CASSSGGNEQYF. In nucleotides, the CDR3 is TGTGCCAGCAGTTCAGGGGGAAACGAGCAGTACTTC.

The table lists this clonotype with a count of one. The final CDR3 position lacks the conserved phenylalanine or tryptophan, pointing to a likely read error. This chain connects TRBV10-2 to TRBJ1-1, with D uncertain. CDR1 WSHSY and CDR2 SAAADI come from the germline V gene. This CDR3 contains 13 residues. The CDR3 here is CARVNRFNTEAFS. DNA for the CDR3: TGTGCTAGAGTAAACAGATTCAACACTGAAGCTTTCTCT.

This clonotype was counted between two and nine times. The genes are TRBV7-9 and TRBJ2-7, with 13 bases fitting TRBD2. Gene TRBJ2-1 matches the end of the DNA better, so the J call may be wrong. Germline V CDR1 and CDR2: SEHNR, FQNEAQ (reference sequence). CDR3 length equals 17 residues. The CDR3 DNA reads as TGTGCCAGCAGCCGTCGCTTACTAGCGGGAGGGGGAAATGAGCAGTTCTTC. It specifies CASSRRLLAGGGNEQFF.

This clonotype was recorded once. V usage is TRBV2 and J usage is TRBJ2-3; 7 bases fit TRBD2. Germline assignment: CDR1 SNHLY and CDR2 FYNNEI. Germline trimming cut 4 bases from V and 0 bases from J; bases unmatched to any gene: 10. This CDR3 has 17 residues. CDR3 sequence reads: CASSGGRAVMSTDTQYF. CDR3 DNA sequence: TGTGCCAGCAGTGGTGGGAGGGCCGTGATGAGCACAGATACGCAGTATTTT. Based on the CDR3 plus reference TRBV2 and TRBJ2-3, the full variable domain is EPEVTQTPSHQVTQMGQEVILRCVPISNHLYFYWYRQILGQKVEFLVSFYNNEISEKSEIFDDQFSVERPDGSNFTLKIRSTKLEDSAMYFCASSGGRAVMSTDTQYFGPGTRLTVL.

The chain couples TRBV24-1 to TRBJ2-7; 7 bases are shared with TRBD2. CDR3 size: 15 residues. V shed 5 bases, J shed 1 base, and the junction held 7 bases outside the gene matches. Germline V CDR1 and CDR2: KGHDR, SFDVKD. The CDR3 spells CATSVGRGASYEQYF. The CDR3 bases are TGTGCCACCAGTGTGGGGAGGGGAGCATCCTACGAGCAGTACTTC.

Ten or more counts support this clonotype. The genes are TRBV7-2 and TRBJ2-7; D not resolved. There are 14 residues in the CDR3. Germline loops: CDR1 SGHTA, CDR2 FQGNSA. Deletions cut 1 base from V and 2 bases from J, with 9 bases between. This CDR3 reads CASSLGRDTYEQYF. As DNA, the CDR3 is TGTGCCAGCAGCTTAGGGCGCGACACCTACGAGCAGTACTTC. The whole variable domain, remainder taken from reference TRBV7-2 and TRBJ2-7, is GAGVSQSPSNKVTEKGKDVELRCDPISGHTALYWYRQSLGQGLEFLIYFQGNSAPDKSGLPSDRFSAERTGGSVSTLTIQRTQQEDSAVYLCASSLGRDTYEQYFGPGTRLTVT.

This clonotype showed up many times. The chain joins TRBV12-3 or TRBV12-4 to TRBJ2-7; 7 positions agree with TRBD2. The J segment lost 0 bases and the V segment lost 6 bases, leaving 5 bases of the junction unmatched. The CDR3 consists of 14 residues. CDR3 in amino acids: CASSSSGISYEQYF. CDR3 bases: TGTGCCAGCAGCTCTAGCGGAATCTCCTACGAGCAGTACTTC.

Remarks on this clonotype: The junction differs from germline at one of its ends, possibly a read error. The V and J genes are TRBV10-3 and TRBJ1-6; tentative D call: TRBD1 (5 bases). From germline, CDR1 is ENHRY and CDR2 SYGVKD. The CDR3 runs to 15 residues. DNA of the CDR3: TGTGCCAGCAGTGAACTTGGGGGTATGAATCCACCCCTCCACTTT. It yields the protein CASSELGGMNPPLHF.

This clonotype was picked up many times. The chain combines TRBV7-8 with TRBJ1-2; maybe TRBD1 (5 bases). V was trimmed by 1 base and J by 8 bases, leaving 17 bases between them. CDR1 and CDR2 from the germline V gene are SGHVS and FQNEAQ. The CDR3 covers 15 residues. CDR3 coding DNA: TGTGCCAGCAGCTTAGTCCTGGACAAAATGAAGGGCTACACCTTC. Encoded protein: CASSLVLDKMKGYTF.

This clonotype was detected a few times. The chain recombines TRBV19 with TRBJ2-3; TRBD2 might be the D (6 bases). Germline loops: CDR1 LNHDA, CDR2 SQIVND (reference sequence). V dropped 3 bases and J dropped 4 bases, with 14 bases sitting between them. The CDR3 sequence is 15 residues long. This chain's CDR3 is CASSIGGNLADTQYF. The CDR3 DNA reads as TGTGCCAGTAGTATTGGAGGGAACCTAGCAGATACGCAGTATTTT.

A note on this clonotype: One end of the junction fails to match germline, which may point to a read error. The chain has TRBV10-2 and TRBJ1-1, with 10 bases identical to TRBD1. The CDR3 is 17 residues long. Germline V lookup: CDR1 WSHSY, CDR2 SAAADI. This CDR3 reads CASSLGPGTGDRGEAFF. The CDR3 DNA reads as TGTGCCAGCAGTCTGGGACCCGGGACAGGGGACAGGGGTGAAGCTTTCTTT.

The J gene is TRBJ2-3, the V gene TRBV10-2; 13 positions match TRBD2. The CDR3 loop spans 16 amino acids. After removal of 3 bases from V and 10 bases from J, the junction contained 10 bases not matched to a gene. Germline V lookup: CDR1 WSHSY, CDR2 SAAADI. CDR3 sequence (DNA): TGCGCCAGCAGTGACCCCGGGAGGACTAGCGGGAGTTCGCAGTATTTT. This encodes CASSDPGRTSGSSQYF.

This clonotype was counted only a few times. The chain has TRBV18 and TRBJ1-1; D may be TRBD1 (5 bases). V was trimmed by 3 bases and J by 4 bases, leaving 9 bases between them. The length of the CDR3 is 13 residues. Germline V CDR1 and CDR2: KGHSH, LQKENI. The CDR3 loop reads CASSPRRATEAFF. CDR3 DNA sequence: TGTGCCAGCTCACCCCGCAGGGCCACTGAAGCTTTCTTT. Variable domain in full (rest from reference TRBV18 and TRBJ1-1): NAGVMQNPRHLVRRRGQEARLRCSPMKGHSHVYWYRQLPEEGLKFMVYLQKENIIDESGMPKERFSAEFPKEGPSILRIQQVVRGDSAAYFCASSPRRATEAFFGQGTRLTVV.

The chain is built from TRBV20-1 and TRBJ2-7; D is perhaps TRBD1 or TRBD2 (5 bases each). Germline V gene data show CDR1 as DFQATT and CDR2 as SNEGSKA (reference sequence). V was clipped by 7 bases and J by 3 bases, with 16 bases between them. CDR3 size: 13 residues. The CDR3 DNA sequence: TGCAGTGACCCGGGGCAAAGGAACTACGAGCAGTACTTC. It encodes CSDPGQRNYEQYF.

A word on this clonotype: A much larger clone lies one base from this, so it may be a read error. The J gene is TRBJ2-7, the V gene TRBV10-3, with D possibly being TRBD2 (5 bases). In germline, CDR1 is ENHRY, CDR2 SYGVKD. The CDR3 length is 15 residues. The CDR3 DNA reads TGTGCCATCAGTGAGAGCGGTTCCTTTACCTACGAGCAGCACTTC. Translation: CAISESGSFTYEQHF.

This clonotype was detected many times. The chain carries TRBV2 and TRBJ1-5; D ambiguous. The CDR3 has 14 amino acids. Germline V gene data show CDR1 as SNHLY and CDR2 as FYNNEI. Trimming removed 1 base at V and 6 bases at J, with 10 bases between. As DNA, the CDR3 is TGTGCCAGCAGTGAAGGAAGGGAAGTTCAGCCCCAGCATTTT. Translation: CASSEGREVQPQHF.

CDR3 bases: TGTGCCAGCAGTCCGCGAGGGGGGCGGCCGAACTCCTACGAGCAGTACTTC. This translates into CASSPRGGRPNSYEQYF. The J gene is TRBJ2-7, the V gene TRBV6-6; D may correspond to TRBD1 or TRBD2 (6 bases each). Germline CDR1 and CDR2: MNHNY and SVGAGI (reference sequence). The CDR3 is made up of 17 amino acids. Trimming removed 5 bases at V and 0 bases at J, with 20 bases between.